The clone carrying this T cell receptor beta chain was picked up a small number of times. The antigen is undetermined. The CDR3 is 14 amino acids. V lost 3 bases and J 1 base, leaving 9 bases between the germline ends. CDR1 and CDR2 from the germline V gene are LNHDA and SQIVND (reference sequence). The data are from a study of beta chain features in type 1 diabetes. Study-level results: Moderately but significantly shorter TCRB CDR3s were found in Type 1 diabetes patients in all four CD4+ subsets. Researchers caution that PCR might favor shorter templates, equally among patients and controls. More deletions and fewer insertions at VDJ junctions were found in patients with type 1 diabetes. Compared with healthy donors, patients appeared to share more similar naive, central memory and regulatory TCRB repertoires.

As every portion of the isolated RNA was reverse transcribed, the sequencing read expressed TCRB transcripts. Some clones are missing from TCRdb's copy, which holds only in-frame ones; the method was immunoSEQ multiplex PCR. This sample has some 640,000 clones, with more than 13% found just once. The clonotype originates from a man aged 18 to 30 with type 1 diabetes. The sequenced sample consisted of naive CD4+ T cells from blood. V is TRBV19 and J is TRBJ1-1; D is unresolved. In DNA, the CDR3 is TGTGCCAGTAGTATCGGCGCCAGGAACACTGAAGCTTTCTTT. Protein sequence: CASSIGARNTEAFF.